A selection of T cell receptor beta chains follows, all from one sample in a study of T cell repertoires in cytomegalovirus infection. TCRdb reprocessed the reads with MiXCR, giving one entry per CDR3 protein. The sample has approximately 490,000 distinct CDR3 sequences; roughly 12% are singletons. Sequencing was carried out using PBMCs. Every receptor here comes from a human donor in good health (CMV status not recorded). Some clones in this sample may be carry-over from other donors' samples. Each CDR3 is given with its conserved first and last residue. Fields, in order: J gene, V gene, CDR3 protein.

>TRBJ2-1|TRBV7-3
CASSPSETGYNEQFF
>TRBJ2-3|TRBV27
CASSYAGERIPTDTQYF
>TRBJ2-1|TRBV5-6
CASSLAWASGSTSSYNEQFF
>TRBJ2-5|TRBV3-1
CASSQVSTQETQYF
>TRBJ2-7|TRBV28
CASGREGQYF
>TRBJ2-1|TRBV28
CASSLDPRLNEQFF
>TRBJ1-1|TRBV18
CASSAQGDTEAFF
>TRBJ2-1|TRBV7-3
CASSSSQGNNEQFF
>TRBJ2-7|TRBV7-9
CASSSGTGDEQYF
>TRBJ2-3|TRBV29-1
CSVERVWREASTDTQYF